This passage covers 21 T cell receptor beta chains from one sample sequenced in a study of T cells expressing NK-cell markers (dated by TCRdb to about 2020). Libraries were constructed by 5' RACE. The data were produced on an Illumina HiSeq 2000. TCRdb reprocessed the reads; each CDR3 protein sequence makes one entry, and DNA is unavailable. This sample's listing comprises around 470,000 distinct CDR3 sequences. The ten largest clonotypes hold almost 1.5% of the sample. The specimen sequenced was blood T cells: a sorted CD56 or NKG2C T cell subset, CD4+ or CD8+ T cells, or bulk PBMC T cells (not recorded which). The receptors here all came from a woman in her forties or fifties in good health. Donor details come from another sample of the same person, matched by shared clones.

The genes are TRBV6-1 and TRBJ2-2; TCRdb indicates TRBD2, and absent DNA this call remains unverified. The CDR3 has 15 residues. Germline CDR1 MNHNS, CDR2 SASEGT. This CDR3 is CASSELAGIGGELFF.

CDR3 loop: CASSWTSGRTYNEQFF. This chain joins TRBV27 and TRBJ2-1; no DNA is available, so the TRBD2 call from TCRdb remains unchecked. Germline CDR1 is MNHEY and CDR2 is SMNVEV (reference sequence). CDR3 length: 16 amino acids.

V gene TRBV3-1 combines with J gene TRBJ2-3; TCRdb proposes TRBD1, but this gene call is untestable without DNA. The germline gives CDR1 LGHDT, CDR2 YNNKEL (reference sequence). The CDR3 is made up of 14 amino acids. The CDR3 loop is CASSHGRPPSTQYF.

The CDR3 spells CSASGVAGRTGDTQYF. The gene calls are TRBV20-1 and TRBJ2-3; TCRdb indicates TRBD2, and absent DNA this call remains unverified. This CDR3 region has 16 residues. CDR1 and CDR2 (germline): DFQATT, SNEGSKA (reference sequence).

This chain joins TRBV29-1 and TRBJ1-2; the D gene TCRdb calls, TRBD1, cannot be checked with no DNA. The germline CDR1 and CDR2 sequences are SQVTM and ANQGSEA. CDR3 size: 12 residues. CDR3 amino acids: CSGGQGPYGYTF. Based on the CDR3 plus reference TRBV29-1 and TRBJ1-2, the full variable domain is SAVISQKPSRDICQRGTSLTIQCQVDSQVTMMFWYRQQPGQSLTLIATANQGSEATYESGFVIDKFPISRPNLTFSTLTVSNMSPEDSSIYLCSGGQGPYGYTFGSGTRLTVV.

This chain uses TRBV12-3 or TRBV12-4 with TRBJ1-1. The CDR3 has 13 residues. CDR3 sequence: CASSLGGGTEAFF.

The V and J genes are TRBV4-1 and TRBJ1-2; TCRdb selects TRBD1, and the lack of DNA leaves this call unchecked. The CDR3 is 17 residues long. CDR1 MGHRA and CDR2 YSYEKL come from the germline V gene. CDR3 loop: CASSHDTDKRSNYGYTF.

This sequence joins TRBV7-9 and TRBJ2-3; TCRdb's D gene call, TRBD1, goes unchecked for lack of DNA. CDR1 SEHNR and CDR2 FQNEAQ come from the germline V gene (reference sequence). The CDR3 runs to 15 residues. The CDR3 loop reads CASSHRGPSTDTQYF. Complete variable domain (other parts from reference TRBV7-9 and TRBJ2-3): DTGVSQNPRHKITKRGQNVTFRCDPISEHNRLYWYRQTLGQGPEFLTYFQNEAQLEKSRLLSDRFSAERPKGSFSTLEIQRTEQGDSAMYLCASSHRGPSTDTQYFGPGTRLTVL.

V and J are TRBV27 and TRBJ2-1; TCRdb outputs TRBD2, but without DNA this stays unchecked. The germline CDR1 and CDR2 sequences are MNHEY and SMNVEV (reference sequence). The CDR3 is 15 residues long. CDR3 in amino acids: CASSPWTSGNYEQFF.

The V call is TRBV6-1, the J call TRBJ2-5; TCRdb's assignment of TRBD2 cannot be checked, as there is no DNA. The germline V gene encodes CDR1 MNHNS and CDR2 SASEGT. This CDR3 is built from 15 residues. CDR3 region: CASRGGLAVQETQYF.

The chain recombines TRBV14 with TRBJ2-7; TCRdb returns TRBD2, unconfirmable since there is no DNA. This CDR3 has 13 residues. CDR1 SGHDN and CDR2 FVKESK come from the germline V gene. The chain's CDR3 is CASSQELSGGIYF.

This CDR3 is CASSPRAGVGSSGANVLTF. V is TRBV7-9 and J is TRBJ2-6; TCRdb outputs TRBD1, but without DNA this stays unchecked. Germline-derived CDR1 and CDR2 are SEHNR and FQNEAQ (reference sequence). The CDR3 covers 19 residues.

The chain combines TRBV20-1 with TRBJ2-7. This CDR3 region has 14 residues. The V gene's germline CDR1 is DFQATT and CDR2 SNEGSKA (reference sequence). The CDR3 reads CSARDAHRAYEQYF.

The CDR3 sequence is CASSFTAGRADTQYF. The chain employs TRBV7-9 and TRBJ2-3; TCRdb designates TRBD2, a call that cannot be tested without DNA. This CDR3 comprises 15 residues. Germline V CDR1 and CDR2: SEHNR, FQNEAQ (reference sequence).

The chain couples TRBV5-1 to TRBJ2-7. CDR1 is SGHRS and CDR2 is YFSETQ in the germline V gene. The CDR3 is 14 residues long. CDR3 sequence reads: CASSLGVSDYEQYF.

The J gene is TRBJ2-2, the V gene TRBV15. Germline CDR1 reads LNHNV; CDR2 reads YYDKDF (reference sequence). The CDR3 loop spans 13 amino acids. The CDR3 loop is CATRGWGTGELFF.

CDR3 in amino acids: CASSLGATVGEKLFF. This chain uses TRBV11-2 with TRBJ1-4. The germline gives CDR1 SGHAT, CDR2 FQNNGV. This CDR3 is built from 15 residues.

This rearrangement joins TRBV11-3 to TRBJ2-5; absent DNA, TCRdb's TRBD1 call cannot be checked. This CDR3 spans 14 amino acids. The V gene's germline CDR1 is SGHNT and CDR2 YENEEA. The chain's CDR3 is CASGRTGISETQYF.

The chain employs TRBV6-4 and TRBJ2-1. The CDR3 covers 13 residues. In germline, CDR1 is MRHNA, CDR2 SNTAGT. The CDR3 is CASSVTRSGEQFF.

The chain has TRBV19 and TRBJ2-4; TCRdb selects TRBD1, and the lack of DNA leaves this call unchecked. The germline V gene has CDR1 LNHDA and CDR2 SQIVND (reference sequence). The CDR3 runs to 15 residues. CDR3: CASRGTDLAKNIQYF.

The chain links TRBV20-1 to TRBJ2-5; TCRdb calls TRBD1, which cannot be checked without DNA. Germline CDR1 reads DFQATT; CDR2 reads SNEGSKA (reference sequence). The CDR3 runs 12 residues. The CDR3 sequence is CSIPGAWETQYF.